These T cell receptor beta chains were read from a single sample in a study of blood T cell repertoires in COVID-19. Assay: immunoSEQ multiplex PCR; the TCRdb copy retains only in-frame clones and omits some. The sample has approximately 250,000 clones; approximately 86% are singletons. The sample consisted of peripheral blood. These receptors all come from a man aged 40-49 years with active or convalescent COVID-19. Each CDR3 is given with its conserved first and last residue. A D gene is named only where the DNA matches it firmly. Rows give clone size only sometimes, using once, few, many, or a class for an expanded clone.

CDR3 DNA: TGCGCCAGCAGCCCGGAGCTAGGGGCGCGCGCTGAAGCTTTCTTT
CDR3 protein: CASSPELGARAEAFF
clone size: few
V gene: TRBV5-1
J gene: TRBJ1-1
D gene: .

CDR3 DNA: TGTGCCAGCAGTGAGGGGGGAACCACCGGGGAGCTGTTTTTT
CDR3 protein: CASSEGGTTGELFF
clone size: .
V gene: TRBV2
J gene: TRBJ2-2
D gene: .

CDR3 DNA: TGTGCCAGCAGCCGGACAGGGGGAGGCACCGGGGAGCTGTTTTTT
CDR3 protein: CASSRTGGGTGELFF
clone size: once
V gene: TRBV11-3
J gene: TRBJ2-2
D gene: TRBD1

CDR3 DNA: TGTGCCAGCAGCAGACAGGCGACCTACGAGCAGTACTTC
CDR3 protein: CASSRQATYEQYF
clone size: .
V gene: TRBV11-3
J gene: TRBJ2-7
D gene: .

CDR3 DNA: TGTGCCTGGAGGTCCCCCGCGGTACTGCGGAACACTGAAGCTTTCTTT
CDR3 protein: CAWRSPAVLRNTEAFF
clone size: .
V gene: TRBV30
J gene: TRBJ1-1
D gene: .

CDR3 DNA: TGTGCCAGCAGTCCCCCGGGACAGAAACTGTTTTTT
CDR3 protein: CASSPPGQKLFF
clone size: .
V gene: TRBV2
J gene: TRBJ1-4
D gene: TRBD1

CDR3 DNA: TGTGCCAGCAGTGAAGTCAGGGTCGAAGAGACCCAGTACTTC
CDR3 protein: CASSEVRVEETQYF
clone size: .
V gene: TRBV2
J gene: TRBJ2-5
D gene: .

CDR3 DNA: TGTGCCAGCAGTGACAGGGAAAACTATAGCAATCAGCCCCAGCATTTT
CDR3 protein: CASSDRENYSNQPQHF
clone size: .
V gene: TRBV2
J gene: TRBJ1-5
D gene: .

CDR3 DNA: TGTGCCAGCAGTCCCCGTGCAGAAATTCAAGAGACCCAGTACTTC
CDR3 protein: CASSPRAEIQETQYF
clone size: .
V gene: TRBV27
J gene: TRBJ2-5
D gene: .

CDR3 DNA: TGTGCCAGCCAGGAGGGACAGGGGTGGGTCTACGAGCAGTACTTC
CDR3 protein: CASQEGQGWVYEQYF
clone size: .
V gene: TRBV6-6
J gene: TRBJ2-7
D gene: TRBD1

CDR3 DNA: TGTGCCAGCAGCTCCCAGCCTGGGGCGAGCACAGATACGCAGTATTTT
CDR3 protein: CASSSQPGASTDTQYF
clone size: .
V gene: TRBV7-2
J gene: TRBJ2-3
D gene: .

CDR3 DNA: TGCGCCAGTAAGACAGGGGATGAATCACCCCTCCACTTT
CDR3 protein: CASKTGDESPLHF
clone size: .
V gene: TRBV10-2
J gene: TRBJ1-6
D gene: TRBD1

CDR3 DNA: TGTGCCAGCAGTTACACAGGGGACTCGTATGGCTACACCTTC
CDR3 protein: CASSYTGDSYGYTF
clone size: .
V gene: TRBV6-5
J gene: TRBJ1-2
D gene: TRBD1

CDR3 DNA: TGTGCCAGCAGCTTATGGGCAGACCTCTCCTACAATGAGCAGTTCTTC
CDR3 protein: CASSLWADLSYNEQFF
clone size: .
V gene: TRBV7-3
J gene: TRBJ2-1
D gene: .

CDR3 DNA: TGTGCCAGCAGTTTAAAAAGCGGCAATCAGCCCCAGCATTTT
CDR3 protein: CASSLKSGNQPQHF
clone size: .
V gene: TRBV27
J gene: TRBJ1-5
D gene: .

CDR3 DNA: TGTGCCAGCAGTGAACTAGCGGGAACCACCGGGGAGCTGTTTTTT
CDR3 protein: CASSELAGTTGELFF
clone size: few
V gene: TRBV6-1
J gene: TRBJ2-2
D gene: TRBD2

CDR3 DNA: TGCGCCAGCTCTCAGGGCCCTAATGAAAAACTGTTTTTT
CDR3 protein: CASSQGPNEKLFF
clone size: .
V gene: TRBV5-1
J gene: TRBJ1-4
D gene: .

CDR3 DNA: TGTGCCAGCATTCCGGCAATTGGACAGGGGGACAATTCACCCCTCCACTTT
CDR3 protein: CASIPAIGQGDNSPLHF
clone size: .
V gene: TRBV28
J gene: TRBJ1-6
D gene: TRBD1

CDR3 DNA: TGTGCCAGCAGTGATTGGGCCGGGACATCGAACACCGGGGAGCTGTTTTTT
CDR3 protein: CASSDWAGTSNTGELFF
clone size: few
V gene: TRBV2
J gene: TRBJ2-2
D gene: .

CDR3 DNA: TGTGCCACCAGTGATGAAAACGGAGGTCCCCCTCTAAACTATGGCTACACCTTC
CDR3 protein: CATSDENGGPPLNYGYTF
clone size: few
V gene: TRBV24-1
J gene: TRBJ1-2
D gene: .